The sequence of this T cell receptor beta chain was determined in a study of T-cell reconstitution after alpha-beta-depleted transplantation in children. V gave up 0 bases and J gave up 1 base, with 6 bases separating them. The CDR3 sequence is 13 residues long. Germline V gene data show CDR1 as GTSNPN and CDR2 as SVGIG (reference sequence). This clonotype showed up many times. Molecular barcoding with unique molecular identifiers was used for the TCRbeta library. Using its own MiXCR run on the PCR reads, TCRdb lists one record per CDR3 protein. The sample records approximately 210,000 distinct CDR3 sequences, more than 12% being singletons.

The source was PBMCs from the stem cell graft donor, collected from the stem cell graft. The chain is built from TRBV30 and TRBJ1-1; possibly TRBD1 for D (6 bases). This TCR was sampled from a human donor who donated a stem cell graft to a child with acute lymphoblastic leukemia. The CDR3 is CAWSVQGNTEAFF. The CDR3 DNA sequence: TGTGCCTGGAGTGTACAGGGGAACACTGAAGCTTTCTTT. Full variable domain (rest looked up from reference TRBV30 and TRBJ1-1): SQTIHQWPATLVQPVGSPLSLECTVEGTSNPNLYWYRQAAGRGLQLLFYSVGIGQISSEVPQNLSASRPQDRQFILSSKKLLLSDSGFYLCAWSVQGNTEAFFGQGTRLTVV.